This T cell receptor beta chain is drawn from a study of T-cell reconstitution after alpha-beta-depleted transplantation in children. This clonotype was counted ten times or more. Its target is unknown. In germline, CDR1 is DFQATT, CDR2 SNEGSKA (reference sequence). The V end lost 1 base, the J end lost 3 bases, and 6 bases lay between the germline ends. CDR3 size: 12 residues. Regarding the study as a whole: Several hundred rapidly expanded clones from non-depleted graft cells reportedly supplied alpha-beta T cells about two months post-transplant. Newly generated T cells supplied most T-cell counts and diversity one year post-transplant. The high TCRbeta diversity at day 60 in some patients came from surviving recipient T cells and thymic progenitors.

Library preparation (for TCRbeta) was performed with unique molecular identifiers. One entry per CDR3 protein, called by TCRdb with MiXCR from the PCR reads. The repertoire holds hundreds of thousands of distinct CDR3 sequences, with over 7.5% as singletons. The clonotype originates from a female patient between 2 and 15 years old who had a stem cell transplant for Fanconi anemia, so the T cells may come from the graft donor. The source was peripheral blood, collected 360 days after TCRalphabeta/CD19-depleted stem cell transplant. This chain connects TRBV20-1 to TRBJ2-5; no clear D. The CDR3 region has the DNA TGCAGTGCTAGAGGCCAAGAAGAGACCCAGTACTTC. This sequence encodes CSARGQEETQYF.